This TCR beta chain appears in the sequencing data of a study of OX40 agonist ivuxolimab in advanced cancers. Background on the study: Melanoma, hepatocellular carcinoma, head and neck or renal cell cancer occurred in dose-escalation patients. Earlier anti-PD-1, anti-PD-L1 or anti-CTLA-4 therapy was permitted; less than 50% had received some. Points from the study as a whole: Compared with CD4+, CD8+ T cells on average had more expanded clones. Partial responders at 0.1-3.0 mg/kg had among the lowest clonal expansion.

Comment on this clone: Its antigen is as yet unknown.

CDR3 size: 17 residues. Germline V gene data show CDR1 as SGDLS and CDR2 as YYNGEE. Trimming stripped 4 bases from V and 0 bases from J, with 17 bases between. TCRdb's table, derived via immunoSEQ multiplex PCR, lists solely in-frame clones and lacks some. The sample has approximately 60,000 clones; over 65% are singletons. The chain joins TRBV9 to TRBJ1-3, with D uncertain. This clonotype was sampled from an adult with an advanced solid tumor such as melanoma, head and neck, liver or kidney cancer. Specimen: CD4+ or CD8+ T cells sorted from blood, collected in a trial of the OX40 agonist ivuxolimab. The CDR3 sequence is CASSRSPSPGSGNTIYF. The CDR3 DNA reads TGTGCCAGCAGCCGGTCACCCTCTCCCGGCTCTGGAAACACCATATATTTT.